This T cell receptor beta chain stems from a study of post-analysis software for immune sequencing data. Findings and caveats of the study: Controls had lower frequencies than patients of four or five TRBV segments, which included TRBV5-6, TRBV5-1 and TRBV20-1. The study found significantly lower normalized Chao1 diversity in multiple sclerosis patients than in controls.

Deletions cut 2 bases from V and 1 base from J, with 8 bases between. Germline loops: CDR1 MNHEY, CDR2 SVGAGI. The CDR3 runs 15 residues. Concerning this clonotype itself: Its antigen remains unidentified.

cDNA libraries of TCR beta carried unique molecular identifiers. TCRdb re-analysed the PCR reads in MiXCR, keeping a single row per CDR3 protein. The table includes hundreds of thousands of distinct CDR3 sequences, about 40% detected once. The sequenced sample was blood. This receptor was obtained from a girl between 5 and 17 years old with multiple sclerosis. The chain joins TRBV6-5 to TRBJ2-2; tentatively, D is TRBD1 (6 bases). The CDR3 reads CASSYRTVNTGELFF. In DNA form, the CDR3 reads TGTGCCAGCAGTTACCGGACAGTGAACACCGGGGAGCTGTTTTTT.